This TCR beta chain was recorded in a study of blood T cell repertoires in COVID-19. Study background: The cDNA or gDNA used as material had been derived from T cells, B-cell-depleted T cells, or PBMCs.

In terms of age and location, participants ranged from roughly 18 to 90 years and lived in roughly 22 US areas. In the original workflow: Reference gene primer amplification yielded estimated nucleated cell counts. Using immunoSEQ multiplex PCR, the repertoire was profiled, and TCRdb retains in-frame clones only, with some absent. V and J calls and clone size are as listed in that table; D and trimming were resolved from the DNA. The sample contains about 400,000 clones, around 90% of which appear only once. The sequence came from a woman in her thirties or forties with acute COVID-19. What was sequenced was PBMCs or T cells enriched from blood (not recorded which).

This CDR3 reads CASRTTGGGANVLTF. CDR3 bases: TGTGCCAGCAGGACCACAGGGGGTGGGGCCAACGTCCTGACTTTC. V usage is TRBV6-5 and J usage is TRBJ2-6, with 8 bases that match TRBD1. Germline V gives CDR1 MNHEY, CDR2 SVGAGI. Trimming at V came to 6 bases and at J to 3 bases, leaving 4 bases not matched to a gene. This CDR3 region has 15 residues.